This T cell receptor (beta chain) came from a study of cytomegalovirus exposure and HLA in healthy donors. Study as a whole: Among the approximately 400 genotyped donors, just over 80% were placed in the Caucasian-associated ancestry cluster. Study-level results: Most TCRs appeared rarely, but some public TCRs recurred in many donors. When analyzed later, a missense DCLRE1C variant was found to be linked to TCR beta V- and J-gene trimming. Available immune exposure information covered CMV serostatus only.

The PCR made use of 60 Vbeta and 13 Jbeta primers. Here immunoSEQ multiplex PCR was the method, and the copy in TCRdb shows in-frame clones only, minus some. The sample has 100,000 to 120,000 clones, around 78% seen once. Of note for this clone: The antigen remains unidentified.

CDR1 SGHVS and CDR2 FNYEAQ come from the germline V gene. The CDR3 covers 14 residues. Trimming at V came to 5 bases and at J to 3 bases, leaving 4 bases not matched to a gene. V is TRBV7-6 and J is TRBJ2-3; TRBD2 matches at 8 bases. The sequenced material came from PBMCs. The TCR originated in a woman younger than 45 in good health and CMV-seronegative. CDR3 DNA: TGTGCCAGCAGCCTGGCGGGAGGTACAGATACGCAGTATTTT. Its protein is CASSLAGGTDTQYF.